The present entry profiles one T cell receptor beta chain with its context. A few counts support this clonotype. The antigen this receptor binds is unknown. No qualities accompany the bases; no much larger clone lies one base away. This record belongs to a study of blood T cells in healthy people across ages (dated by TCRdb to the mid-2010s). In the study overall: In model experiments, template switching captured roughly one uniquely barcoded TCR beta cDNA molecule for every two T cells. The study measured age-related changes in TCR beta repertoire diversity using deep sequencing normalized with unique cDNA molecular identifiers. Four age groups were formed from the donors: young (average about 17 years), middle-aged (more than 35), aged (about 62) and long-lived (82). To avoid experimental bias, donors of different ages were distributed randomly across sequencing lanes. For two donors (one aged 18 to 29 and one aged 80 or older), the study analyzed two additional independent replicas of 1 million unique cDNA reads from the same blood draw.

The donors were some 39 Caucasian individuals from Russia, aged roughly 6 to 90 years, who were systemically healthy. Each donor gave around 9.8 milliliters of peripheral blood, collected into EDTA-treated Vacutainer tubes. Ficoll-Paque density-gradient centrifugation was used to isolate PBMCs, with at least 6 million per sample. Total RNA was extracted from PBMCs with Trizol reagent, with at least 5 micrograms obtained per sample. Naive CD45RAhigh/CD27high T cell percentages were measured by flow cytometry on a PBMC aliquot from every donor. Trimming costs V 7 bases and J 2 bases, and their ends lie 7 bases apart. The CDR3 covers 12 residues, taking in both the cysteine and the phenylalanine. Only the CDR3 DNA is retained, 36 bases long and in frame from the first base. The library was made by 5' RACE. TCRdb shows the sequencer as Illumina HiSeq 2500. A second PCR of roughly 7 to 12 cycles was run with a J-beta primer mix and a sample-barcoded 5' primer. A template-switch 5' adaptor carrying 12 random nucleotides introduced a unique molecular identifier onto each TCR beta cDNA molecule. Each sample yielded at least 3 million CDR3-containing paired-end reads. The Mint cDNA synthesis kit, primed by a TRBC-specific oligonucleotide, was used to synthesize first-strand cDNA from all RNA. After uracil-DNA glycosylase treatment, a first 18-cycle PCR used universal primers M1SS and BC2_uni_R on all cDNA. From the authors' description of their analysis: Normalization of each sample was performed by random selection of 1 million high-quality reads, each carrying a distinct molecular identifier. Instead of being binned into consensus sequences, reads that shared molecular identifiers were thrown out. MiTCR, run with a Q25 quality threshold and the strictest error-elimination algorithm, handled CDR3 identification, clonotype clustering and error correction. Lower-bound total TCR beta diversity was estimated with a nonparametric unseen species model using Euler transformation. TCRdb took the public reads, trimmed them with fastp at Q25, ran MiXCR for clone calling and kept in-frame beta chains. One record per CDR3 amino acid sequence lists the most common genes and DNA. It is TCRdb's table, rather than the study itself, that gives the V and J calls and clone size. Within this sample are about a million distinct CDR3 sequences, with around 49% of them counted one time only. The leading ten clones occupy around an eighth of the sample.

The investigation overall reported the following: Estimates of total diversity from one million sequenced T cells were regarded as lower bounds and underestimates. Observed TCR beta diversity per million T cells fell roughly linearly with age, and a significant reduction was already apparent by age around 40. The long-lived group showed more naive CD4+ T cells, fewer expanded clones and increased TCR diversity than the aged group, suggesting age selection. Observed TCR beta diversity correlated strongly with the percentage of naive T cells measured by flow cytometry. Since profiling was done on bulk unsorted PBMCs, naive and antigen-experienced compartments could not be conclusively compared. Because donor CMV infection status was unknown, age-related changes in expanded clonotypes were potentially confounded.

Recombination joined TRBV12-3 or TRBV12-4 with TRBJ2-3; the D gene is unclear. This clonotype was obtained from a man aged 30-40 years in good health. Sequencing was done on a sample of blood. The DNA sequence is as follows: TGTGCCAGCACCCCCGACACAGATACGCAGTATTTT. This encodes CASTPDTDTQYF.